This TCR beta chain was identified in a study of blood T cells in healthy people across ages. Each donor was a healthy Caucasian individual from Russia, aged about 6 to 95. To note about this clonotype: Antigen specificity is unknown.

Alongside a J-beta primer mix, a sample-barcoded 5' primer served in a second PCR lasting roughly 7 to 12 cycles. A template-switch adaptor containing 12 random nucleotides labeled each cDNA molecule. TCRdb called the 5' RACE reads again in MiXCR, with one record for every CDR3 protein. Found here are 500,000 to 600,000 distinct CDR3 sequences, about 26% of them singletons; the top ten hold about 18%. There are 14 residues in the CDR3. Germline CDR1 SGHTA, CDR2 FQGNSA. The V and J ends lost 6 bases and 1 base respectively, with 12 bases between them. Notes on the study in general: While age rose, TCR beta diversity per million T cells dropped in a roughly linear way.

Sequenced input: blood. This sequence joins TRBV7-2 and TRBJ1-2, with D hard to call. The clonotype was recovered from a woman in her sixties or seventies in good health. As DNA, the CDR3 is TGTGCCAGCAGGGAGGGCGGTTTTAACTATGGCTACACCTTC. Translated: CASREGGFNYGYTF.